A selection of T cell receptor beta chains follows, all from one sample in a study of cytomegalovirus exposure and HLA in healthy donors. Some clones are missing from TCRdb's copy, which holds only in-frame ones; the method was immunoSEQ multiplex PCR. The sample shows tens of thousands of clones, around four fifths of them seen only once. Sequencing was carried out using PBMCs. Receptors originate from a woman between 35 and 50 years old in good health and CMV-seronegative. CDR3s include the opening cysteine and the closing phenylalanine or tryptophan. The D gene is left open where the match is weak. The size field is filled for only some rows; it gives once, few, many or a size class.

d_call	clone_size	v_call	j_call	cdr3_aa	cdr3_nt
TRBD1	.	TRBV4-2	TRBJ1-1	CASSQGPGQSNTEAFF	TGTGCCAGCAGCCAAGGTCCGGGACAGAGTAACACTGAAGCTTTCTTT
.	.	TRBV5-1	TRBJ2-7	CASNGAGNYEQYF	TGCGCCAGCAACGGGGCGGGAAACTACGAGCAGTACTTC
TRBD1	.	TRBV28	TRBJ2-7	CASLRDSYSYEQYF	TGTGCCAGCCTTCGGGACAGCTACTCCTACGAGCAGTACTTC
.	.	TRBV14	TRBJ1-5	CASTGAPGASNQPQHF	TGTGCCAGCACAGGGGCCCCCGGGGCGAGCAATCAGCCCCAGCATTTT
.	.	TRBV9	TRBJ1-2	CASSVDGVGIYGYTF	TGTGCCAGCAGCGTAGACGGGGTCGGTATCTATGGCTACACCTTC
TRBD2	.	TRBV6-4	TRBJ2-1	CASSTREGVEQFF	TGTGCCAGCAGTACGCGGGAGGGAGTTGAGCAGTTCTTC
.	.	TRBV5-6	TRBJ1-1	CASIPVGRNTEAFF	TGTGCCAGCATCCCCGTGGGCCGGAACACTGAAGCTTTCTTT
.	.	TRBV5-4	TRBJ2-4	CASSPGLSSHIQYF	TGTGCCAGCAGCCCGGGACTTAGCTCCCACATTCAGTACTTC
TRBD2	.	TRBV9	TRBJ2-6	CASSPRIGTTGANVLTF	TGTGCCAGCAGCCCTCGGATAGGGACTACCGGGGCCAACGTCCTGACTTTC
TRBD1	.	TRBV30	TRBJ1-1	CAWSGQGKNTEAFF	TGTGCCTGGAGTGGACAGGGAAAGAACACTGAAGCTTTCTTT
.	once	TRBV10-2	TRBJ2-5	CASSETSGTQYF	TGCGCCAGCAGTGAGACGTCAGGGACCCAGTACTTC
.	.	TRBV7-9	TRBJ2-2	CASSPPGGQGVTGELFF	TGTGCCAGCAGCCCCCCGGGGGGCCAGGGAGTAACCGGGGAGCTGTTTTTT
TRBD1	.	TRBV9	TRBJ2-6	CASSLGTDYSGANVLTF	TGTGCCAGCAGCCTCGGGACAGATTACTCTGGGGCCAACGTCCTGACTTTC